This T cell receptor (beta chain) stems from a study of blood T cell repertoires in COVID-19. Study overall: T cells, B-cell-depleted T cells, or PBMCs supplied cDNA or gDNA.

This CDR3 is 14 amino acids long. The V gene end was trimmed by 3 bases and the J gene end by 2 bases; junction bases not matched to a gene: 3. Per the germline V gene, CDR1 is SGHRS and CDR2 is YFSETQ. This clone was detected only once. Produced via immunoSEQ multiplex PCR; TCRdb's table is partial and in-frame only. Of some 120,000 clones in the sample, around 78% were seen once. Specimen: peripheral blood. This clonotype originated in a man in his thirties or forties with acute or convalescent COVID-19. V is TRBV5-1 and J is TRBJ2-3, with 7 positions matching TRBD1. As DNA, the CDR3 is TGCGCCAGCAGCTGGGACAGAATCACAGATACGCAGTATTTT. Protein: CASSWDRITDTQYF.